This TCR beta chain was observed in a study of low-dose radiotherapy and immunotherapy resistance in tumors. Study summary: Every two weeks, one day ahead of radiation and immunotherapy, cyclophosphamide 200 mg/m2 was given (intravenously).

The time point denotes: before trial treatment. J gave up 4 bases and V 4 bases, and 13 bases lay outside the gene matches. The CDR3 is 17 residues long. From germline, CDR1 is SGHNT and CDR2 YYREEE (reference sequence). First-strand cDNA used TRAV- and TRBV-specific primers, covering alpha and beta chains. TCR amplification used 15 to 20 PCR cycles, a constant-region primer and a V-primer adapter. TCRdb reprocessed the reads with MiXCR, giving one entry per CDR3 protein. The table lists 60,000 to 90,000 distinct CDR3 sequences, around 29% of them singletons. Sequences were derived from PBMCs, sampled before treatment. This receptor was taken from a female donor with ovarian cancer. This chain joins TRBV5-4 and TRBJ2-3, with 9 bases lining up with TRBD2. CDR3 region: CASSGSLAGAGPDTQYF. CDR3 DNA sequence: TGTGCCAGCAGCGGAAGCTTAGCGGGAGCGGGTCCAGATACGCAGTATTTT.